This T cell receptor beta chain was recovered during a study of blood T cell repertoires in COVID-19. Study-level background: Collection of acute and convalescent COVID-19 samples took place in the United States, Italy and Spain.

Authors' methods: Counts of nucleated cells, estimated from reference gene primer amplification, were obtained. Sequencing used immunoSEQ multiplex PCR; TCRdb keeps in-frame clones, though not all of them. V and J calls and clone size come straight from that table; D and trimming were deduced from the DNA. The table has 200,000 to 300,000 clones, nearly 95% seen once. In germline, CDR1 is MGHDK, CDR2 SYGVNS. This CDR3 has 13 residues. Trimming stripped 2 bases from V and 9 bases from J, with 11 bases between. The gene calls are TRBV25-1 and TRBJ1-5; D not certain. This TCR came from a man aged 25-40 years with COVID-19, enrolled during active disease. Sequenced material: peripheral blood. CDR3 coding DNA: TGTGCCAGCAGTGAAGAGGGCGGTCGGCCCCAGCATTTT. This codes for CASSEEGGRPQHF. The entire variable domain, with the rest obtained from reference TRBV25-1 and TRBJ1-5, is as follows: EADIYQTPRYLVIGTGKKITLECSQTMGHDKMYWYQQDPGMELHLIHYSYGVNSTEKGDLSSESTVSRIRTEHFPLTLESARPSHTSQYLCASSEEGGRPQHFGDGTRLSIL.